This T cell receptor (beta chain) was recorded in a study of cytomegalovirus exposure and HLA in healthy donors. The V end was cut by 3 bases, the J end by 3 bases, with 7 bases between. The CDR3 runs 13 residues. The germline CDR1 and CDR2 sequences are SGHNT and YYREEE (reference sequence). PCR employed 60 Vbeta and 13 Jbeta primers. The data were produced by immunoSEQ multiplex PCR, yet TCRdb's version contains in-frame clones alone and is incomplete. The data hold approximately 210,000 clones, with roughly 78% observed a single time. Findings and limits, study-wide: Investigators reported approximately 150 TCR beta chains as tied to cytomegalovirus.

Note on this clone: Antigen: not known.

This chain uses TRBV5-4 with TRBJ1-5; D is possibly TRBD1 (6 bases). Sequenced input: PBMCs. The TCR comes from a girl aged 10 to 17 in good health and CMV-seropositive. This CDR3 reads CASSWDTNQPQHF. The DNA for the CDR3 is TGTGCCAGCAGCTGGGACACCAATCAGCCCCAGCATTTT. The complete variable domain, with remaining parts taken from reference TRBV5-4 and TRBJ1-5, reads ETGVTQSPTHLIKTRGQQVTLRCSSQSGHNTVSWYQQALGQGPQFIFQYYREEENGRGNFPPRFSGLQFPNYSSELNVNALELDDSALYLCASSWDTNQPQHFGDGTRLSIL.